The 23 T cell receptor beta chains reported below all come from one sample, sequenced in a study of blood T cells in healthy people across ages. Alongside a J-beta primer mix, a sample-barcoded 5' primer served in a second PCR lasting 7 to 11 cycles. One entry per CDR3 protein, called by TCRdb with MiXCR from the 5' RACE reads. The sample holds roughly 800,000 distinct CDR3 sequences, roughly 64% seen once. Sequenced sample: blood. All receptors derive from a man younger than 45 in good health.

The gene calls are TRBV7-9 and TRBJ2-2, with D uncertain. The CDR3 spans 13 residues. Germline CDR1 and CDR2: SEHNR and FQNEAQ (reference sequence). The ends were cut back, 2 bases at V and 8 bases at J, with 9 bases in the middle. The CDR3 loop is CASSLPVRGELFF. Written as DNA, the CDR3 is TGTGCCAGCAGCTTACCCGTTAGGGGGGAGCTGTTTTTT.

The V gene is TRBV10-3, the J gene TRBJ2-4; the D gene is possibly TRBD1 (6 bases). The CDR3 is 14 residues long. V was trimmed by 0 bases and J by 8 bases, leaving 11 bases between them. Germline values: CDR1 ENHRY, CDR2 SYGVKD. Here the CDR3 reads CAISESHRDDIQYF. The CDR3, as DNA: TGTGCCATCAGTGAGTCCCACAGGGACGACATTCAGTACTTC.

The chain has TRBV20-1 and TRBJ1-1; D unclear. The CDR3 covers 13 residues. The V gene's germline CDR1 is DFQATT and CDR2 SNEGSKA (reference sequence). With 1 base removed from V and 8 bases from J, the gap between germline ends came to 14 bases. CDR3 residues: CSARAAGREEAFF. The CDR3 DNA is TGCAGTGCTAGAGCCGCCGGACGAGAGGAAGCTTTCTTT.

This chain joins TRBV5-1 and TRBJ1-6, with D unresolved. V lost 0 bases and J lost 5, with 9 bases in between. The CDR3 consists of 15 residues. The germline CDR1 and CDR2 sequences are SGHRS and YFSETQ. CDR3 sequence (DNA): TGCGCCAGCAGCTTGGAGGTAGATAATAATTCACCCCTCCACTTT. Its translation: CASSLEVDNNSPLHF.

Only a few counts were recorded for this clonotype. The chain couples TRBV6-5 to TRBJ1-5, with TRBD1 matching 10 bases. CDR1 is MNHEY and CDR2 is SVGAGI in the germline V gene. V was clipped by 5 bases and J by 6 bases; unmatched bases: 1. The CDR3 loop spans 13 amino acids. The CDR3 DNA reads TGTGCCAGCAGTCGGGACAGGGGTCAGCCCCAGCATTTT. It is translated as CASSRDRGQPQHF.

The V gene is TRBV20-1, the J gene TRBJ1-5; no clear D. With 0 bases removed from V and 5 bases from J, the gap between germline ends came to 11 bases. The CDR3 contains 14 residues. Germline CDR1 is DFQATT and CDR2 is SNEGSKA (reference sequence). The CDR3 DNA reads as TGCAGTGCTAGAGATCGACCGGGCGATCAGCCCCAGCATTTT. This codes for CSARDRPGDQPQHF.

Comment on this clonotype: A much larger clone is a single base away; this may be a read error. The rearrangement uses TRBV6-2 or TRBV6-3 and TRBJ2-7, with TRBD1 identical over 7 bases. Looked up from germline, CDR1 is MNHEY and CDR2 is SVGEGT. The CDR3 length is 14 residues. The CDR3 sequence is CVSSYRGRVYEQYF. The CDR3 nucleotides read TGTGTCAGCAGTTACAGGGGCCGGGTCTACGAGCAGTACTTC.

The chain links TRBV12-3 or TRBV12-4 to TRBJ1-4, with D possibly matching TRBD1 (5 bases). Trimming took off 3 bases at V and 5 bases at J, with 13 bases between the two ends. The length of the CDR3 is 15 residues. The CDR3 bases are TGTGCCAGCAGTTTGGTGGGGCCAAGGAATGAAAAACTGTTTTTT. Amino acid sequence: CASSLVGPRNEKLFF.

DNA for the CDR3: TGTGCCAGCAGCTTAGACCCTGGTTCCAGATGGTCTGGCTACACCTTC. This translates into CASSLDPGSRWSGYTF. The chain carries TRBV11-1 and TRBJ1-2; D ambiguous. V shed 1 base and J shed 7 bases, with 19 bases lying between them. Germline values: CDR1 SGHAT, CDR2 FQDESV (reference sequence). The CDR3 sequence is 16 residues long.

The V call is TRBV20-1, the J call TRBJ2-7, with no clear D. The J call may be incorrect, as the DNA end agrees better with TRBJ2-5. This CDR3 contains 12 residues. Germline assignment: CDR1 DFQATT and CDR2 SNEGSKA (reference sequence). In DNA form, the CDR3 reads TGCAGTGCTAGGCGCCTCATAGAGACCCAGTACTTC. Protein sequence: CSARRLIETQYF.

The V and J genes are TRBV20-1 and TRBJ2-4; 8 nucleotides line up with TRBD1. TRBJ2-7 matches the DNA end more closely, so the J call is doubtful. This CDR3 region has 12 residues. CDR1 is DFQATT, CDR2 SNEGSKA, per germline (reference sequence). Here the CDR3 reads CSTGQGLNEQYF. CDR3 nucleotides: TGCAGTACCGGACAGGGTCTGAACGAGCAGTACTTC.

The rearrangement links TRBV20-1 to TRBJ2-7, with 9 bases lining up with TRBD2. The CDR3 length is 14 residues. From germline, CDR1 is DFQATT and CDR2 SNEGSKA (reference sequence). Trimming removed 2 bases from V and 3 bases from J; junction bases left unmatched: 5. The CDR3 here is CSARTGLAIYEQYF. DNA for the CDR3: TGCAGTGCTAGAACGGGACTAGCTATCTACGAGCAGTACTTC.

This clonotype was counted only a few times. This sequence joins TRBV4-2 and TRBJ2-5, with D possibly TRBD2 on 6 matching bases. The CDR3 length is 16 residues. Trimming took off 0 bases at V and 2 bases at J, with 13 bases between the two ends. Germline V gene lookup returns CDR1 LGHNA and CDR2 YNFKEQ. The chain's CDR3 is CASSQEGRERQETQYF. The CDR3 bases are TGTGCCAGCAGCCAAGAAGGACGGGAGCGACAAGAGACCCAGTACTTC.

This clonotype has a handful of counts. The chain employs TRBV2 and TRBJ2-1; 9 positions agree with TRBD1. V gave up 5 bases and J gave up 2 bases; unmatched junction bases: 4. Germline V gives CDR1 SNHLY, CDR2 FYNNEI. This CDR3 spans 15 amino acids. Here the CDR3 DNA reads TGTGCCAGCAGTCCGGACAGGGGTCCCTACAATGAGCAGTTCTTC. Residues: CASSPDRGPYNEQFF. The whole variable domain, remainder taken from reference TRBV2 and TRBJ2-1, is EPEVTQTPSHQVTQMGQEVILRCVPISNHLYFYWYRQILGQKVEFLVSFYNNEISEKSEIFDDQFSVERPDGSNFTLKIRSTKLEDSAMYFCASSPDRGPYNEQFFGPGTRLTVL.

This clonotype has ten or more counts. V and J are TRBV7-9 and TRBJ2-7; D ambiguous. The V and J ends lost 3 bases and 2 bases respectively, with 5 bases between them. This CDR3 is 12 amino acids long. The germline V gene has CDR1 SEHNR and CDR2 FQNEAQ (reference sequence). The CDR3 loop reads CASSFGTYEQYF. The DNA for the CDR3 is TGTGCCAGCAGCTTTGGAACCTACGAGCAGTACTTC.

The chain recombines TRBV29-1 with TRBJ2-3, with 9 bases lining up with TRBD2. V trimming: 8 bases; J trimming: 3 bases; junction bases outside the gene matches: 9. Per germline, CDR1 SQVTM and CDR2 ANQGSEA. The CDR3 totals 14 residues. The CDR3 DNA follows: TGCAGCCACACCGGGACTAGCCTGACAGATACGCAGTATTTT. It is translated as CSHTGTSLTDTQYF.

In this sample, this clonotype turned up a few times. The CDR3, as DNA: TGTGCCACCCAGCTGGGTCCGGATGAGACCCAGTACTTC. It translates to CATQLGPDETQYF. The chain combines TRBV15 with TRBJ2-5; no definite D call. This CDR3 region has 13 residues. Germline V gives CDR1 LNHNV, CDR2 YYDKDF (reference sequence). Between the trimmed V and J ends, which lost 8 bases and 5 bases, there was a span of 15 bases.

V and J are TRBV6-2 or TRBV6-3 and TRBJ1-5, with D possibly matching TRBD1 (6 bases). The CDR3 has 15 residues. CDR1 is MNHEY and CDR2 is SVGEGT in the germline V gene. Trimming shortened V by 4 bases and J by 2 bases, and 12 bases separated the two germline ends. This CDR3 is CASSWGAMGNQPQHF. CDR3 DNA: TGTGCCAGCAGTTGGGGGGCGATGGGCAATCAGCCCCAGCATTTT.

The chain joins TRBV7-2 to TRBJ2-1; unclear D gene. The CDR3 has 15 residues. Trimming stripped 1 base from V and 4 bases from J, with 11 bases between. Germline CDR1 and CDR2: SGHTA and FQGNSA. The CDR3 DNA sequence: TGTGCCAGCAGCTTAGACCCGCTTTCGTACAATGAGCAGTTCTTC. Translating gives CASSLDPLSYNEQFF.

The chain is built from TRBV14 and TRBJ2-1; 11 nucleotides align to TRBD2. This CDR3 is 16 amino acids long. Unmatched junction bases numbered 6, after V lost 3 bases and J lost 5 bases. The germline CDR1 and CDR2 sequences are SGHDN and FVKESK. The DNA for the CDR3 is TGTGCCAGCAGCCACCGACTAGCGGGATTTGACAATGAGCAGTTCTTC. Protein sequence: CASSHRLAGFDNEQFF.

V usage is TRBV4-3 and J usage is TRBJ1-1, with D perhaps TRBD1 (6 bases). The CDR3 covers 15 residues. Trimming left V 0 bases short and J 2 bases short, with 10 bases between. CDR1 and CDR2 (germline): LGHNA, YSLEER. CDR3 sequence: CASSQEPRGNTEAFF. The CDR3 DNA reads TGCGCCAGCAGCCAAGAGCCCAGGGGCAACACTGAAGCTTTCTTT.

This clonotype turned up a few times. The chain has TRBV5-1 and TRBJ2-1, with TRBD2 as a possible D gene (6 bases). Trimming removed 4 bases from V and 1 base from J, with 15 bases in between. There are 16 residues in the CDR3. The germline gives CDR1 SGHRS, CDR2 YFSETQ. CDR3 in amino acids: CASSPPGVQSYNEQFF. The DNA for the CDR3 is TGCGCCAGCAGCCCCCCGGGGGTACAGTCCTACAATGAGCAGTTCTTC.

The rearrangement joins TRBV20-1 to TRBJ2-5; D is possibly TRBD1 (6 bases). This CDR3 spans 16 amino acids. CDR1 is DFQATT and CDR2 is SNEGSKA in the germline V gene (reference sequence). The V and J ends lost 0 bases and 2 bases respectively, with 16 bases between them. CDR3 in DNA: TGCAGTGCTAGAGATTGGGACATGGGTCAACAAGAGACCCAGTACTTC. Protein: CSARDWDMGQQETQYF.